The T cell receptor beta chain described here comes from a study of blood T cell repertoires in COVID-19. For the study at large: Donors in the United States, Italy and Spain gave samples during acute or convalescent COVID-19. PBMCs, B-cell-depleted T cells, or T cells were the source of the cDNA or gDNA that made up the material.

Remarks on this clone: The sample has other DNA sequences that encode this CDR3 too.

The assay was immunoSEQ multiplex PCR, and TCRdb's table has in-frame clones only and misses some. The table records about 210,000 clones, roughly four fifths of them present only once. The germline gives CDR1 SGDLS, CDR2 YYNGEE. This CDR3 is built from 13 residues. The junction had 5 bases not matched to a gene; V was cut back by 4 bases and J by 5 bases. What was sequenced was peripheral blood. The TCR comes from an elderly woman with COVID-19, enrolled during active disease. This chain joins TRBV9 and TRBJ1-1; TRBD1 agrees at 7 bases. CDR3: CASSPGGRTEAFF. The CDR3 DNA reads TGTGCCAGCAGCCCAGGGGGAAGGACTGAAGCTTTCTTT. The full variable domain, in which reference TRBV9 and TRBJ1-1 provide the parts outside the CDR3, is DSGVTQTPKHLITATGQRVTLRCSPRSGDLSVYWYQQSLDQGLQFLIQYYNGEERAKGNILERFSAQQFPDLHSELNLSSLELGDSALYFCASSPGGRTEAFFGQGTRLTVV.